The entry below describes one TCR beta chain. This clonotype has more than one count but fewer than ten. The clone's antigen remains unknown. Per-base qualities were not stored, and no clone one base away is much larger. The library was produced with 5' RACE. Sequencing used an Illumina HiSeq 2500. A second roughly 7 to 11 cycle PCR used a sample-barcoded 5' primer and a J-beta primer mix. A template-switch 5' adaptor carrying 12 random nucleotides introduced a unique molecular identifier onto each TCR beta cDNA molecule. Each sample yielded at least 2.5 million CDR3-containing paired-end reads. First-strand cDNA synthesis was performed from all RNA using the Mint cDNA synthesis kit, with priming by a TRBC-specific oligonucleotide. All cDNA was treated with uracil-DNA glycosylase and then went through a first 18-cycle PCR with the universal primers M1SS and BC2_uni_R. In the source study's methods: For normalization, 1 million high-quality reads, each with a distinct molecular identifier, were randomly selected from each sample. Reads sharing molecular identifiers were discarded rather than binned into consensus sequences. MiTCR, run with a Q25 quality threshold and the strictest error-elimination algorithm, handled CDR3 identification, clonotype clustering and error correction. A nonparametric unseen species model with Euler transformation was used to estimate lower-bound total TCR beta diversity. TCRdb reworked the public reads: Q25 trimming with fastp, MiXCR clone assembly, productive beta chains retained. Identical CDR3 protein sequences are pooled into one entry, listed with their most common genes and DNA. The V and J calls reflect TCRdb's pipeline rather than the authors' work. This sample has around 1.5 million distinct CDR3 sequences in its table, and about 35% of those were observed once. The top ten hold 11% of the sample.

The roughly 39 donors, aged roughly 6 to 90 years, were systemically healthy Caucasian individuals from Russia. Each donor gave ten milliliters of peripheral blood, drawn into EDTA-treated Vacutainer tubes. Ficoll-Paque density-gradient centrifugation was used to isolate PBMCs, with at least 6 million per sample. Trizol reagent was used to extract total RNA from the PBMCs, yielding at least 6 micrograms per sample. Naive CD45RAhigh/CD27high T cell percentages were measured by flow cytometry on a PBMC aliquot from every donor. This specimen belongs to a study of blood T cells in healthy people across ages (dated by TCRdb to the mid-2010s). At the level of the whole study: In model experiments, template switching captured about one uniquely barcoded TCR beta cDNA molecule for every two T cells. Using deep sequencing normalized with unique cDNA molecular identifiers, the study measured how TCR beta repertoire diversity changes with age. Four age groups were formed from the donors: young (average about 17 years), middle-aged (just under 40), aged (approximately 60) and long-lived (approximately 78). To avoid experimental bias, donors of different ages were randomly spread across the sequencing lanes. For two donors (one aged 18 to 29 and one aged 80 or older), the study analyzed two additional independent replicas of 1 million unique cDNA reads from the same blood draw.

The paper as a whole reports these results and caveats: There was a strong correlation between observed TCR beta diversity and the percentage of naive T cells measured by flow cytometry. Because donor CMV infection status was unknown, age-related changes in expanded clonotypes were potentially confounded. As age increased, observed TCR beta diversity per million T cells dropped in a roughly linear way, and a significant reduction was already evident by age 40. Estimates of total diversity based on one million sequenced T cells were regarded as lower bounds and as underestimates. Since profiling was done on bulk unsorted PBMCs, naive and antigen-experienced compartments could not be conclusively compared. Compared with the aged group, more naive CD4+ T cells, fewer expanded clones and increased TCR diversity were shown by the long-lived group, suggesting age selection.

The junction shows trimming of 4 bases on V and 6 bases on J, and the gene matches do not reach 12 bases of it. Taken from cysteine to phenylalanine, the CDR3 has 16 residues. CDR3 DNA is the only sequence kept; it has 48 bases, read in frame from the first base. Taken from the germline V gene, the CDR1 and CDR2 loops are SGHVS and FQNEAQ. Recombination joined TRBV7-8 with TRBJ2-1; 7 bases in between match TRBD2. Sequenced input: blood. The clonotype originates from a woman aged 25 to 39 in good health. In nucleotides, the sequence is TGTGCCAGCAGCTACAACGACTTACGCGGGGGCAATGAGCAGTTCTTC. It is translated as CASSYNDLRGGNEQFF.